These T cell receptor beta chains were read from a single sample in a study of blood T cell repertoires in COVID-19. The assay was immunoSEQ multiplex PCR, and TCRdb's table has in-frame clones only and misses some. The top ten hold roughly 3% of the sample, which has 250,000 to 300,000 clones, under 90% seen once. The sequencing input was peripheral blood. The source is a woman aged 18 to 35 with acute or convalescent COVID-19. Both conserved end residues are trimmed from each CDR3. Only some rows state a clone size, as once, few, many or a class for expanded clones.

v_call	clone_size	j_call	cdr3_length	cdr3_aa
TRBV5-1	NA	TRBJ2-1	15	ASSLAPGTSGTREQF
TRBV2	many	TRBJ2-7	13	ASSEFGQGADEQY
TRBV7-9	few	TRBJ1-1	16	ASSLAFQGAEKDGEAF
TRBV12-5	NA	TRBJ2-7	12	ASGAGQGVYEQY
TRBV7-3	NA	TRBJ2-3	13	ASSHSPLAGDTQY
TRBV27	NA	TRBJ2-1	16	ASSLDRDGGVSPNEQF
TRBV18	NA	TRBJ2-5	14	ASSPLPGGYQETQY
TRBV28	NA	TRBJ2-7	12	ASSWGESSYEQY
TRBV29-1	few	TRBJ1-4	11	SVGTGVVEKLF
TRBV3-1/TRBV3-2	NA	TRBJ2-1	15	ASSRPGGGLAGVEQF
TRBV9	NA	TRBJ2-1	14	ASSVAGSGNYNEQF
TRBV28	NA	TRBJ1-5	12	ASSLWADNQPQH
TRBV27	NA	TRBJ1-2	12	ASSFGQGSYGYT
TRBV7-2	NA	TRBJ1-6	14	ASSLGRARRNSPLH
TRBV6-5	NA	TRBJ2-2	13	ASSGQGHFTGELF
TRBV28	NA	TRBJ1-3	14	ASSSRTGGAGNTIY
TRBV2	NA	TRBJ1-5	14	ASRGRDSYSNQPQH
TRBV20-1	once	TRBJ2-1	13	SASGGDSSYNEQF
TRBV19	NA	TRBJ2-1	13	ASSRLGPSYNEQF
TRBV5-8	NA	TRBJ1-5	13	ASSGGVSGRQPQH
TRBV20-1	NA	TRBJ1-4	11	SASGQVREKLF
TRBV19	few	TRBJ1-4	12	ASSKRETNEKLF
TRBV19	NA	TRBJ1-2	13	ASSRGTGIDYGYT
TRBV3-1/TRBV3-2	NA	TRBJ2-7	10	ASSQVFNEQY
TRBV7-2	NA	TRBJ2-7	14	ASSPPPGHRSIGQY
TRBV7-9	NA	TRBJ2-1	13	ASSLQGTYYNEQF
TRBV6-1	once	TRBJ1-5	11	ASSEAGHHPQH
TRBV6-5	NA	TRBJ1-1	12	ASSYRGRSAEAF
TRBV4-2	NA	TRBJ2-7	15	ASSQLFPGSTTYEQY
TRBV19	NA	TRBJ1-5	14	ASSIDSDRSNQPQH
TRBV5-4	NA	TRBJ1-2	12	ASSLYISNYGYT
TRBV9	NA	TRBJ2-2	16	ASSPPKVAGPYTGELF
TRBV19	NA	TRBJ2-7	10	ATGDRAYEQY
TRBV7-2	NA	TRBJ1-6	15	ASSLARTGVRHSPLH
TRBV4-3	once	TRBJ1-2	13	ASSQGAGAIYGYT
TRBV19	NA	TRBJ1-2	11	ASNPPQGYGYT
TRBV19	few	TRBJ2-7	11	ASSPIPPYEQY
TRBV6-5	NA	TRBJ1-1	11	ASRRTQNTEAF
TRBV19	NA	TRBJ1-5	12	AGPDRVGNQPQH
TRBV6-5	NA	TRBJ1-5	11	ASSYRGGQPQH
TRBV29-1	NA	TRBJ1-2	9	SVDRDGGYT
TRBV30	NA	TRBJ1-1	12	AWSVGGMNTEAF
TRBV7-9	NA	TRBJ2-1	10	ASSDNRLAVF
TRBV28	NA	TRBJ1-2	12	ASSLFSGRGGYT
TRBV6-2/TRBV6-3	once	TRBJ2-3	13	ASSPTSGVPDTQY
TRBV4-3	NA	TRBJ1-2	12	ASSQDRSGYGYT
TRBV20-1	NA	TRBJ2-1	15	SASEMGQGISYNEQF
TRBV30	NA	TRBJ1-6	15	AWRLNRGISYNSPLH
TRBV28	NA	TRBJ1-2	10	AVHRGDYGYT
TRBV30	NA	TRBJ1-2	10	AWSGGDRGYT